The source of this TCR beta chain is a study of blood T cell repertoires in COVID-19. Per the original data handling: From reference gene primer amplification, estimates of nucleated cell counts were derived. The protocol was immunoSEQ multiplex PCR, while the TCRdb copy is restricted to in-frame clones and leaves out a portion. The D gene and trimming were derived from the DNA, and the V and J assignments and clone size from that table. The data contain 120,000 or so clones, about 90% of them singletons. There are 11 residues in the CDR3. The V end was cut by 3 bases, the J end by 8 bases, with 8 bases between. Germline V gene data show CDR1 as SGHKS and CDR2 as YYEKEE (reference sequence).

The receptor was isolated from an older woman with acute or convalescent COVID-19. V usage is TRBV5-5 and J usage is TRBJ1-1; D is unclear. Sequenced sample: peripheral blood. CDR3 in DNA: TGTGCCAGCAGCTCCCTGTTAGAAGCTTTCTTT. Translating gives CASSSLLEAFF.